This entry concerns a single T cell receptor (beta chain). This same CDR3 is encoded by further DNA sequences in the sample. This entry is derived from a study of blood T cell repertoires in COVID-19. For the study at large: Specimens from acute and convalescent COVID-19 originated in the United States, Italy and Spain.

Sequenced by immunoSEQ multiplex PCR; TCRdb stores in-frame clones only, minus some. The table lists roughly 300,000 clones, more than 70% of them singletons. The V gene's germline CDR1 is MNHEY and CDR2 SMNVEV (reference sequence). This CDR3 is 13 amino acids long. The V end lost 4 bases, the J end lost 2 bases, and 8 bases lay between the germline ends. Material for sequencing was peripheral blood. The source is a woman in her fifties or sixties with acute or convalescent COVID-19. This chain links TRBV27 with TRBJ2-5, with a possible D match to TRBD2 (5 bases). The CDR3, as DNA: TGTGCCAGCAGTTATAGGACTCAAGAGACCCAGTACTTC. This encodes CASSYRTQETQYF.